These 31 T cell receptor beta chains originate from one sample sequenced in a study of T cells in women clearing cervical HPV infection. The protocol was immunoSEQ multiplex PCR, while the TCRdb copy is restricted to in-frame clones and leaves out a portion. Recorded for this sample: 25,000 to 35,000 clones. The sequenced sample was blood buffy coat. The receptors come from a woman aged 18-69 years with a cervical HPV16 infection that either progressed to CIN3+ or cleared (not recorded which).

To note about this clone: With the read ending 3 residues before the CDR3 end, the germline J gene is used to fill in that end. V is TRBV2 and J is TRBJ2-3, with D possibly matching TRBD1 (6 bases). The CDR3 covers 15 residues. V was cut by 5 bases and J by 0 bases, with 12 bases left in between. Germline V gene data show CDR1 as SNHLY and CDR2 as FYNNEI. The CDR3 region is CASSSGQRSTDTQYF. The covered CDR3 bases are TGTGCCAGCAGTTCTGGACAGAGAAGCACAGATACG.

The DNA read from the CDR3 is TGTGCCAGTAGTATAGACAGGGCAAGGAATCAGCCG. It codes for CASSIDRARNQP. The CDR3 as a whole reads CASSIDRARNQPQYF. V gene TRBV19 combines with J gene TRBJ2-3; possible D gene TRBD1, 5 bases. Sequencing ends 3 residues short of the CDR3 end; the germline J gene provides the rest. This CDR3 has 15 amino acids. CDR1 and CDR2 from the germline V gene are LNHDA and SQIVND (reference sequence).

To note about this clone: The read comes to an end 3 residues before the CDR3 does, leaving the germline J gene to fill in the end. This chain links TRBV6-1 with TRBJ2-7, with 7 bases fitting TRBD2. CDR1 is MNHNS, CDR2 SASEGT, per germline. Germline trimming cut 0 bases from V and 2 bases from J; bases unmatched to any gene: 4. The CDR3 runs 15 residues. The sequenced CDR3 bases are TGTGCCAGCAGTGAAGCGGGAGGGGTAACCTACGAG. Translating gives CASSEAGGVTYE. The entire CDR3 sequence reads CASSEAGGVTYEQYF.

Regarding this clone: The sequence runs out 3 residues before the end of the CDR3; the remainder is reconstructed from the germline J gene. V gene TRBV5-1 combines with J gene TRBJ2-5, with 11 bases aligning to TRBD2. CDR1 is SGHRS, CDR2 YFSETQ, per germline. The CDR3 extends over 15 amino acids. After removal of 6 bases from V and 4 bases from J, the junction contained 8 bases not matched to a gene. The CDR3 bases that were read are TGCGCCAGCATCCTAGCGGGAGGACAATCAGAGACC. The encoded protein is CASILAGGQSET. The full CDR3 protein reads CASILAGGQSETQYF.

The CDR3 DNA, read in part, is TGTGCCAGCAGCTTATCTTCCGGACAGATCTACGAG. Translation gives CASSLSSGQIYE. The whole CDR3 sequence is CASSLSSGQIYEQYF. The V gene is TRBV7-9, the J gene TRBJ2-7; weak D call: TRBD1 (6 bases). The missing CDR3 end, 3 residues past where the read stops, is filled in from the germline J gene. Per the germline V gene, CDR1 is SEHNR and CDR2 is FQNEAQ (reference sequence). V was trimmed by 2 bases and J by 3 bases, leaving 14 bases between them. The CDR3 has 15 amino acids.

With respect to this clone: The CDR3 end falls 3 residues outside the read, so it is completed with the germline J gene. V is TRBV30 and J is TRBJ2-1, with D perhaps TRBD2 (6 bases). V was pared by 4 bases and J by 7 bases, with 20 bases between. CDR3 length: 15 amino acids. Germline V gives CDR1 GTSNPN, CDR2 SVGIG (reference sequence). The part of the CDR3 DNA that was read is TGTGCCTGGAACAGAAGGGGACTTGTGGGGAATGAG. This encodes CAWNRRGLVGNE. From start to end, the CDR3 is CAWNRRGLVGNEQFF.

Details on this clone: The read terminates 3 residues before the CDR3 end, so the remaining end is supplied by the germline J gene. V and J are TRBV19 and TRBJ2-3; weak D call: TRBD2 (5 bases). V was shortened by 8 bases and J by 5 bases, with 17 bases between the two germline ends. From germline, CDR1 is LNHDA and CDR2 SQIVND (reference sequence). The CDR3 has 14 residues. The sequenced CDR3 bases are TGTGCCAGTGGCGGGTCTCCTCGGGGAGATACG. Encoded protein: CASGGSPRGDT. The entire CDR3 protein is CASGGSPRGDTQYF. Together with reference TRBV19 and TRBJ2-3, the CDR3 gives the full variable domain: DGGITQSPKYLFRKEGQNVTLSCEQNLNHDAMYWYRQDPGQGLRLIYYSQIVNDFQKGDIAEGYSVSREKKESFPLTVTSAQKNPTAFYLCASGGSPRGDTQYFGPGTRLTVL.

Of note for this clone: Sequencing ends 3 residues short of the CDR3 end; the germline J gene provides the rest. The chain recombines TRBV19 with TRBJ2-1; TRBD2 agrees at 12 bases. Germline V gene sequence: CDR1 LNHDA, CDR2 SQIVND (reference sequence). The CDR3 sequence is 15 residues long. V lost 3 bases and J lost 7; bases outside the gene matches: 4. The CDR3 loop is CASSIGLAGYNEQFF. The CDR3 bases that were read are TGTGCCAGTAGTATCGGACTAGCGGGATATAATGAG.

In the case of this clone: The CDR3 goes on 3 residues after the read ends, and that part is filled in from the germline J gene. The rearrangement uses TRBV11-3 and TRBJ2-3; 7 positions match TRBD2. Germline loops: CDR1 SGHNT, CDR2 YENEEA. CDR3 length: 15 amino acids. The CDR3 here is CASSPRSGEVETQYF. The DNA read from the CDR3 is TGTGCCAGCAGCCCCCGGAGCGGGGAGGTAGAGACG. The full variable domain, its missing parts supplied by reference TRBV11-3 and TRBJ2-3, is EAGVVQSPRYKIIEKKQPVAFWCNPISGHNTLYWYLQNLGQGPELLIRYENEEAVDDSQLPKDRFSAERLKGVDSTLKIQPAELGDSAVYLCASSPRSGEVETQYFGPGTRLTVL.

Comment on this clone: The sequenced fragment ends 3 residues before the CDR3 boundary, so the rest is inferred from the germline J gene. The genes are TRBV18 and TRBJ2-1; TRBD2 agrees at 12 bases. V was pared by 2 bases and J by 5 bases, with 13 bases of the junction left unmatched. This CDR3 has 19 amino acids. The V gene's germline CDR1 is KGHSH and CDR2 LQKENI. The sequenced CDR3 bases are TGTGCCAGCTCACCAGGTCCCCTGACTAGCGGGAGTTCTGACAATGAG. Encoded protein: CASSPGPLTSGSSDNE. The entire CDR3 protein reads CASSPGPLTSGSSDNEQFF.

The sequenced CDR3 bases are TGTGCCAGCAGCCTCGGGACAGCAACTAACTATGGC. Translated: CASSLGTATNYG. The whole CDR3 protein reads CASSLGTATNYGYTF. This chain links TRBV7-9 with TRBJ1-2; 7 bases align to TRBD1. The CDR3 end falls 3 residues outside the read, so it is completed with the germline J gene. V lost 5 bases, J lost 0 bases, and 6 bases stayed unmatched. Germline CDR1 SEHNR, CDR2 FQNEAQ (reference sequence). The CDR3 covers 15 residues.

On this clone: Compared with germline, one end of the junction differs, possibly owing to a read error. Other DNA sequences within the sample encode an identical CDR3. The DNA read from the CDR3 is TGTGCCAGCGAGCCTGGACAGGCGGGAAACACG. Protein: CASEPGQAGNT. The full-length CDR3 reads as CASEPGQAGNTIYF. V usage is TRBV7-9 and J usage is TRBJ1-3; 7 nucleotides line up with TRBD1. The read falls 3 residues short of the CDR3 end, and the missing part is taken from the germline J gene. The CDR3 totals 14 residues. The V gene's germline CDR1 is SEHNR and CDR2 FQNEAQ (reference sequence).

Turning to this clone: The read is 3 residues too short to cover the CDR3 end, so that end is filled in from the germline J gene. V and J are TRBV27 and TRBJ1-1, with D perhaps matching TRBD1 (5 bases). The germline gives CDR1 MNHEY, CDR2 SMNVEV (reference sequence). This CDR3 is built from 16 residues. The V end lost 5 bases, the J end lost 0 bases, and 16 bases lay between the germline ends. The part of the CDR3 DNA that was read is TGTGCCAGCAGTCCCCTCCAGGGTACGATGAACACTGAA. Encoded protein: CASSPLQGTMNTE. Given in full, the CDR3 is CASSPLQGTMNTEAFF.

Worth noting for this clone: The read stops 3 residues short of the end of the CDR3; the missing end is completed from the germline J gene. The chain links TRBV7-6 to TRBJ2-1; 13 bases fit TRBD2. Germline CDR1 reads SGHVS; CDR2 reads FNYEAQ. This CDR3 is 16 amino acids long. V shed 5 bases, J shed 5 bases, and the junction held 6 bases outside the gene matches. The CDR3 DNA, read in part, is TGTGCCAGCAGCGGGACTAGCGGGAACCTCGACAATGAG. Protein: CASSGTSGNLDNE. The full-length CDR3 reads as CASSGTSGNLDNEQFF. Drawing the rest from reference TRBV7-6 and TRBJ2-1, the complete variable domain is GAGVSQSPRYKVTKRGQDVALRCDPISGHVSLYWYRQALGQGPEFLTYFNYEAQQDKSGLPNDRFSAERPEGSISTLTIQRTEQRDSAMYRCASSGTSGNLDNEQFFGPGTRLTVL.

CDR3 DNA, as far as it was read: TGTGCCAGTAGTATCGCGGCCCAGGGGGCGCGGCCC. Amino acids: CASSIAAQGARP. The entire CDR3 is CASSIAAQGARPQHF. V usage is TRBV19 and J usage is TRBJ1-5; 8 bases line up with TRBD1. The missing CDR3 end, 3 residues past where the read stops, is filled in from the germline J gene. Per the germline V gene, CDR1 is LNHDA and CDR2 is SQIVND (reference sequence). The V gene end was trimmed by 3 bases and the J gene end by 9 bases; junction bases not matched to a gene: 10. CDR3 length: 15 amino acids.

Regarding this clone: Coverage ceases 3 residues before the CDR3 finishes, and the germline J gene fills in the end. The chain recombines TRBV5-1 with TRBJ2-1; a weak D match, TRBD1 (6 bases). V shed 3 bases and J shed 4 bases, with 8 bases lying between them. Germline V gene sequence: CDR1 SGHRS, CDR2 YFSETQ. The CDR3 sequence is 13 residues long. The covered CDR3 bases are TGCGCCAGCAGCTCAACAGGGTACAATGAG. Translating it yields CASSSTGYNE. The CDR3 in its entirety is CASSSTGYNEQFF.

Worth noting for this clone: The missing CDR3 end, 3 residues past where the read stops, is filled in from the germline J gene. The chain couples TRBV7-9 to TRBJ1-6, with D possibly TRBD1 on 5 matching bases. V was clipped by 4 bases and J by 6 bases, with 13 bases between them. CDR1 and CDR2 (germline): SEHNR, FQNEAQ (reference sequence). The CDR3 covers 15 residues. The sequenced part of the CDR3 DNA is TGTGCCAGCAGCTCGGGTGAGACAGTTAATTCACCC. Encoded protein: CASSSGETVNSP. The CDR3, in full, reads CASSSGETVNSPLHF.

Of note for this clone: The CDR3 is cut off 3 residues early in the read; its end comes from the germline J gene. The V gene is TRBV14, the J gene TRBJ1-6, with 9 bases identical to TRBD1. V shed 3 bases, J shed 5 bases, and the junction held 2 bases outside the gene matches. From germline, CDR1 is SGHDN and CDR2 FVKESK. The CDR3 has 15 amino acids. The sequenced part of the CDR3 DNA is TGTGCCAGCAGCCAGAACAGGGGGCATAATTCACCC. It yields the protein CASSQNRGHNSP. The full CDR3 reads CASSQNRGHNSPLHF.

Notes on this clone: The CDR3 end falls 3 residues outside the read, so it is completed with the germline J gene. This chain connects TRBV29-1 to TRBJ1-1, with D perhaps TRBD1 (6 bases). The CDR3 is 15 residues long. The V end was cut by 7 bases, the J end by 3 bases, with 21 bases between. Germline loops: CDR1 SQVTM, CDR2 ANQGSEA. The sequenced CDR3 bases are TGCAGCGAGTCACGGGACACAAGGGGATACACTGAA. This translates into CSESRDTRGYTE. From start to end, the CDR3 is CSESRDTRGYTEAFF.

Worth noting for this clone: The read falls 3 residues short of the CDR3 end, and the missing part is taken from the germline J gene. This chain connects TRBV30 to TRBJ1-1, with D unresolved. V was shortened by 4 bases and J by 0 bases, with 6 bases between the two germline ends. Germline V gene lookup returns CDR1 GTSNPN and CDR2 SVGIG (reference sequence). CDR3 length equals 12 residues. CDR3 DNA, as far as it was read: TGTGCCTGGAAGCATGTGAACACTGAA. This codes for CAWKHVNTE. The CDR3 reads in full as CAWKHVNTEAFF.

As regards this clone: The observed sequence ends 3 residues before the CDR3 terminus, with the missing tail filled in from the germline J gene. The chain uses TRBV20-1 and TRBJ2-7; D gene unclear. The CDR3 sequence is 12 residues long. Germline-derived CDR1 and CDR2 are DFQATT and SNEGSKA (reference sequence). V was clipped by 7 bases and J by 5 bases, with 15 bases between them. The CDR3 loop is CSVNQGRNEQYF. The part of the CDR3 DNA that was read is TGCAGTGTTAACCAAGGGCGAAACGAG.

With respect to this clone: The read terminates 3 residues before the CDR3 end, so the remaining end is supplied by the germline J gene. J is TRBJ1-3 and V is TRBV5-1; TRBD1 agrees at 9 bases. The CDR3 contains 16 residues. V shed 0 bases and J 8 bases; nucleotides not matched to a gene: 9. Germline V gene sequence: CDR1 SGHRS, CDR2 YFSETQ. CDR3 DNA (partial): TGCGCCAGCAGCTTGGGATCAACAGGGGGCAGTGACACC. Residues: CASSLGSTGGSDT. The full-length CDR3 reads as CASSLGSTGGSDTIYF.

On this clone itself: Sequencing ends 3 residues short of the CDR3 end; the germline J gene provides the rest. The V gene is TRBV5-1, the J gene TRBJ2-4; D assignment may be TRBD1 or TRBD2 (5 bases each). The V gene's germline CDR1 is SGHRS and CDR2 YFSETQ. CDR3 length: 15 amino acids. Between the trimmed V and J ends, which lost 3 bases and 6 bases, there was a span of 16 bases. CDR3 DNA (partial): TGCGCCAGCAGCTGGGGCGAGGGGTTAGGAAACATT. This encodes CASSWGEGLGNI. The whole CDR3 region reads CASSWGEGLGNIQYF.

A word on this clone: The read terminates 3 residues before the CDR3 end, so the remaining end is supplied by the germline J gene. The same CDR3 arises from other DNA sequences in this sample as well. The chain uses TRBV7-9 and TRBJ1-4, with 9 nucleotides matching TRBD1. Germline values: CDR1 SEHNR, CDR2 FQNEAQ (reference sequence). This CDR3 region has 15 residues. The trim removed 5 bases at V and 7 bases at J, leaving 8 bases unmatched. CDR3 DNA, as far as it was read: TGTGCCAGCAGCATGGGGACAGGGTTGATTGAAAAA. This encodes CASSMGTGLIEK. The whole CDR3 protein is CASSMGTGLIEKLFF.

As for this clone: The CDR3 goes on 3 residues after the read ends, and that part is filled in from the germline J gene. This chain uses TRBV29-1 with TRBJ2-2, with 11 nucleotides matching TRBD2. This CDR3 is built from 15 residues. V lost 7 bases to trimming and J lost 1 base; unmatched junction nucleotides: 5. Germline V gives CDR1 SQVTM, CDR2 ANQGSEA. The CDR3 bases that were read are TGCAGCGCCGCGACTAGCGGGAAGAACACCGGGGAG. The encoded protein is CSAATSGKNTGE. The CDR3 reads in full as CSAATSGKNTGELFF.

Points on this clone: From the germline J gene comes the end of the CDR3, since the read stops 3 residues before it. The chain joins TRBV18 to TRBJ1-1; no firm D call. V was trimmed by 0 bases and J by 0 bases, leaving 14 bases between them. This CDR3 is 17 amino acids long. CDR1 and CDR2 (germline): KGHSH, LQKENI. Here the CDR3 reads CASSPPVIRAMNTEAFF. CDR3 bases read: TGTGCCAGCTCACCACCGGTAATAAGGGCCATGAACACTGAA.

In regard to this clone: The sequenced fragment ends 3 residues before the CDR3 boundary, so the rest is inferred from the germline J gene. The J gene is TRBJ2-3, the V gene TRBV30; 10 nucleotides align to TRBD1. The CDR3 extends over 16 amino acids. Germline V gives CDR1 GTSNPN, CDR2 SVGIG (reference sequence). Trimming took 1 base from V and 2 from J; bases not matched to a gene: 6. The CDR3 bases that were read are TGTGCCTGGAGTGGGGACAGGGGACCTTTCACAGATACG. Amino acids: CAWSGDRGPFTDT. The full CDR3 reads CAWSGDRGPFTDTQYF.

Regarding this clone: The CDR3 goes on 3 residues after the read ends, and that part is filled in from the germline J gene. V is TRBV19 and J is TRBJ1-1, with D hard to call. Trimming took off 2 bases at V and 4 bases at J, with 17 bases between the two ends. The CDR3 totals 16 residues. CDR1 LNHDA and CDR2 SQIVND come from the germline V gene (reference sequence). CDR3 DNA (partial): TGTGCCAGTAGTATACAGGCCTCGGCTGGATTCACTGAA. It codes for CASSIQASAGFTE. The entire CDR3 sequence reads CASSIQASAGFTEAFF.

Concerning this clone: The read stops 3 residues short of the end of the CDR3; the missing end is completed from the germline J gene. This chain uses TRBV11-2 with TRBJ2-7; D is uncertain. Germline V CDR1 and CDR2: SGHAT, FQNNGV. Trimming removed 0 bases from V and 4 bases from J, with 13 bases in between. There are 15 residues in the CDR3. CDR3 region: CASSLEPTTLYEQYF. CDR3 bases read: TGTGCCAGCAGCTTAGAGCCTACTACCCTTTACGAG.

To note about this clone: The read is 3 residues too short to cover the CDR3 end, so that end is filled in from the germline J gene. V is TRBV30 and J is TRBJ2-3; no firm D call. The V end was cut by 1 base, the J end by 1 base, with 6 bases between. Germline V gives CDR1 GTSNPN, CDR2 SVGIG (reference sequence). This CDR3 has 13 residues. CDR3 residues: CAWSEVGTDTQYF. Incomplete CDR3 DNA: TGTGCCTGGAGTGAGGTGGGCACAGATACG.

As to this clone: The read halts 3 residues ahead of the CDR3 end, with the missing end drawn from the germline J gene. This rearrangement joins TRBV29-1 to TRBJ2-7, with D possibly matching TRBD2 (6 bases). The CDR3 runs 14 residues. From germline, CDR1 is SQVTM and CDR2 ANQGSEA. Trimming took 6 bases from V and 6 from J, leaving 21 bases between them. The CDR3 sequence: CSVTTDRGTFEQYF. The CDR3 bases that were read are TGCAGCGTCACAACCGACAGAGGGACTTTCGAG.